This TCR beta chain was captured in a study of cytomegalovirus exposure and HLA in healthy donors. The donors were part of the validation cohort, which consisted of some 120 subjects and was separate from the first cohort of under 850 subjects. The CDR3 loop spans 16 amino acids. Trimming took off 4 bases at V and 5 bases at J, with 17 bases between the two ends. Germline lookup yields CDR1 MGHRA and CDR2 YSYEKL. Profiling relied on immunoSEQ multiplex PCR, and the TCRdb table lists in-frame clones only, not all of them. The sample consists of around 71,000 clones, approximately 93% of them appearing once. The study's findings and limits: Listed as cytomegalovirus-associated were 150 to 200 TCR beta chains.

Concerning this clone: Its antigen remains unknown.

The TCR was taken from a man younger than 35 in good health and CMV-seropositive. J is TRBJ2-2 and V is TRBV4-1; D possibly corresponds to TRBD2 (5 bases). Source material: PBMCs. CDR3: CASSLTAYSATGELFF. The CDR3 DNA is TGCGCCAGCAGCCTGACCGCATATAGCGCTACCGGGGAGCTGTTTTTT.